The 23 T cell receptor beta chains below all came from one sample that was sequenced in a study of response to subunit inactivated influenza vaccine. TCRdb re-called the RT-PCR reads with MiXCR, one entry per CDR3 protein. The data contain approximately 700,000 distinct CDR3 sequences, 15% to 19% of them singletons. Sequencing was performed on PBMCs from blood, taken 11 to 12 days after vaccination. These receptors were taken from a man aged 45-65 years who received an inactivated influenza vaccine.

The V and J genes are TRBV28 and TRBJ2-3; D may be TRBD2 (7 bases). The germline V and J ends were trimmed by 8 bases and 0 bases, with 21 bases remaining between them. Germline V gives CDR1 MDHEN, CDR2 SYDVKM. The CDR3 has 17 amino acids. CDR3 sequence (DNA): TGTGCCAGCTCAAGGGGGAAGCGGGGCCCGAGCACAGATACGCAGTATTTT. Its translation: CASSRGKRGPSTDTQYF. Using reference TRBV28 and TRBJ2-3 for the parts outside the CDR3, the full variable domain is DVKVTQSSRYLVKRTGEKVFLECVQDMDHENMFWYRQDPGLGLRLIYFSYDVKMKEKGDIPEGYSVSREKKERFSLILESASTNQTSMYLCASSRGKRGPSTDTQYFGPGTRLTVL.

In this sample, this clonotype turned up many times. J is TRBJ2-5 and V is TRBV5-1; D may be TRBD1 or TRBD2 (5 bases each). CDR1 SGHRS and CDR2 YFSETQ come from the germline V gene. This CDR3 region has 14 residues. V lost 7 bases to trimming and J lost 2 bases, with 15 bases between them. The CDR3 DNA follows: TGCGCCAGCCGTGACAGCGGAGGACAAGAGACCCAGTACTTC. This gives the protein CASRDSGGQETQYF.

In nucleotides, the CDR3 is TGCGCCAGCAGTTTCTCCGCGGGACAGGGGGCTGGAGAGCAGTACTTC. Translation: CASSFSAGQGAGEQYF. The chain recombines TRBV5-1 with TRBJ2-7; 12 nucleotides match TRBD1. V dropped 5 bases and J dropped 7; count of bases not matched to a gene: 13. Germline V gene lookup returns CDR1 SGHRS and CDR2 YFSETQ. The CDR3 is 16 amino acids.

The chain combines TRBV7-2 with TRBJ1-6; D remains ambiguous. V lost 2 bases and J lost 8, with 10 bases in between. The CDR3 sequence is 14 residues long. Germline V gene data show CDR1 as SGHTA and CDR2 as FQGNSA. The CDR3 bases are TGTGCCAGCAGCTTAAGGCCAGAGTATTCACCCCTCCACTTT. This sequence encodes CASSLRPEYSPLHF.

This chain joins TRBV5-1 and TRBJ2-7; maybe TRBD1 (5 bases). CDR1 and CDR2 (germline): SGHRS, YFSETQ. Trimming removed 2 bases from V and 5 bases from J, with 14 bases in between. There are 14 residues in the CDR3. The CDR3 DNA reads TGCGCCAGCAGCTTAGGGGCCGCTTTTGACGAGCAGTACTTC. It specifies CASSLGAAFDEQYF. The complete variable domain, with remaining parts taken from reference TRBV5-1 and TRBJ2-7, reads KAGVTQTPRYLIKTRGQQVTLSCSPISGHRSVSWYQQTPGQGLQFLFEYFSETQRNKGNFPGRFSGRQFSNSRSEMNVSTLELGDSALYLCASSLGAAFDEQYFGPGTRLTVT.

This clonotype was found a few times. The chain carries TRBV29-1 and TRBJ2-7; D gene ambiguous. The CDR3 is 13 residues long. V was cut by 4 bases and J by 2 bases, with 12 bases left in between. CDR1 is SQVTM and CDR2 is ANQGSEA in the germline V gene. The CDR3 region is CSVVVSGAYEQYF. The CDR3 DNA follows: TGCAGCGTTGTAGTCAGTGGCGCCTACGAGCAGTACTTC.

The rearrangement uses TRBV20-1 and TRBJ2-1, with D maybe TRBD1 (6 bases). CDR1 DFQATT and CDR2 SNEGSKA come from the germline V gene (reference sequence). V lost 1 base and J lost 7, with 8 bases in between. This CDR3 is built from 12 residues. The CDR3 region is CSARGGRNEQFF. CDR3 in DNA: TGCAGTGCTAGAGGGGGGCGAAATGAGCAGTTCTTC.

This chain links TRBV7-8 with TRBJ2-1; 7 bases are a match to TRBD1. The CDR3 length is 14 residues. Germline CDR1 and CDR2: SGHVS and FQNEAQ. Unmatched junction bases numbered 7, after V lost 5 bases and J lost 6 bases. As DNA, the CDR3 is TGTGCCAGCAGCCCAACGGGGACAGTCAATGAGCAGTTCTTC. Translating it yields CASSPTGTVNEQFF. Combining the CDR3 with reference TRBV7-8 and TRBJ2-1 gives the whole variable domain GAGVSQSPRYKVAKRGQDVALRCDPISGHVSLFWYQQALGQGPEFLTYFQNEAQLDKSGLPSDRFFAERPEGSVSTLKIQRTQQEDSAVYLCASSPTGTVNEQFFGPGTRLTVL.

This clonotype has only a few counts. This sequence joins TRBV6-5 and TRBJ1-3; D not resolved. Germline values: CDR1 MNHEY, CDR2 SVGAGI. The CDR3 has 17 amino acids. The germline V and J ends were trimmed by 0 bases and 0 bases, with 12 bases remaining between them. CDR3 amino acids: CASSYSKNLVSGNTIYF. CDR3 nucleotide sequence: TGTGCCAGCAGTTACTCGAAAAACCTGGTCTCTGGAAACACCATATATTTT.

This clonotype has ten or more counts. The V gene is TRBV5-1, the J gene TRBJ1-1; D unclear. V was clipped by 0 bases and J by 7 bases, with 10 bases between them. This CDR3 region has 13 residues. Germline CDR1 and CDR2: SGHRS and YFSETQ. CDR3 coding DNA: TGCGCCAGCAGCTTGGAAGGGATTGATGAAGCTTTCTTT. Its protein product is CASSLEGIDEAFF.

This chain connects TRBV20-1 to TRBJ1-5; 8 nucleotides align to TRBD1. The CDR3 is 16 residues long. CDR1 DFQATT and CDR2 SNEGSKA come from the germline V gene (reference sequence). The trim removed 2 bases at V and 6 bases at J, leaving 12 bases unmatched. In nucleotides, the CDR3 is TGCAGTGCTAGAAGACAGGGGATGTCTCAGGGTCAGCCCCAGCATTTT. Protein sequence: CSARRQGMSQGQPQHF.

In this sample, this clonotype turned up a few times. The rearrangement joins TRBV5-5 to TRBJ2-6; no clear D. The CDR3 contains 15 residues. The V gene's germline CDR1 is SGHKS and CDR2 YYEKEE (reference sequence). Between the trimmed V and J ends, which lost 6 bases and 0 bases, there was a span of 10 bases. The CDR3 loop reads CASTSHNSGANVLTF. The CDR3 DNA reads TGTGCCAGCACCTCCCATAACTCTGGGGCCAACGTCCTGACTTTC.

This clonotype turned up a few times. V and J are TRBV11-2 and TRBJ2-6; D is ambiguous. CDR1 is SGHAT and CDR2 is FQNNGV in the germline V gene. The CDR3 is 16 amino acids. Trimming took 5 bases from V and 4 from J, leaving 15 bases between them. CDR3 sequence: CASSHNRLSGANVLTF. CDR3 sequence (DNA): TGTGCCAGCAGCCATAACCGCTTGTCCGGGGCCAACGTCCTGACTTTC.

This clonotype was observed a handful of times. The genes are TRBV5-1 and TRBJ2-3, with 8 bases matching TRBD1. The CDR3 length is 12 residues. The germline gives CDR1 SGHRS, CDR2 YFSETQ. V was clipped by 4 bases and J by 10 bases; unmatched bases: 5. CDR3 nucleotide sequence: TGCGCCAGCAGCCGGACAGGGCAGCCGCAGTATTTT. This encodes CASSRTGQPQYF. Full variable domain (rest looked up from reference TRBV5-1 and TRBJ2-3): KAGVTQTPRYLIKTRGQQVTLSCSPISGHRSVSWYQQTPGQGLQFLFEYFSETQRNKGNFPGRFSGRQFSNSRSEMNVSTLELGDSALYLCASSRTGQPQYFGPGTRLTVL.

This clonotype came up a few times. The V and J genes are TRBV5-1 and TRBJ1-2; 9 bases map to TRBD1. After removal of 5 bases from V and 11 bases from J, the junction contained 7 bases not matched to a gene. The CDR3 has 12 amino acids. Germline-derived CDR1 and CDR2 are SGHRS and YFSETQ. The CDR3 region has the DNA TGCGCCAGCAGTACGGACAGGGGACGTTACACCTTC. This encodes CASSTDRGRYTF.

This clonotype was seen ten or more times. The chain links TRBV15 to TRBJ2-7; tentatively, D is TRBD2 (5 bases). Trimming cost V 5 bases and J 3 bases, with 11 bases left between them. Germline CDR1 LNHNV, CDR2 YYDKDF (reference sequence). The CDR3 runs to 13 residues. The CDR3 region is CATSPFRGYEQYF. CDR3 sequence (DNA): TGTGCCACCAGCCCTTTTCGGGGCTACGAGCAGTACTTC.

V is TRBV6-1 and J is TRBJ2-7; 8 bases map to TRBD2. The CDR3 consists of 15 residues. Germline assignment: CDR1 MNHNS and CDR2 SASEGT. The V and J ends lost 6 bases and 5 bases, in that order; junction bases with no gene match: 12. The CDR3 loop is CASRNTGGGWNEQYF. CDR3 bases: TGTGCCAGCAGGAATACGGGGGGGGGTTGGAACGAGCAGTACTTC.

This clonotype was recorded at least ten times. V and J are TRBV9 and TRBJ2-5; 13 bases align to TRBD2. Trimming removed 3 bases from V and 7 bases from J; junction bases left unmatched: 6. The CDR3 is made up of 15 amino acids. Germline values: CDR1 SGDLS, CDR2 YYNGEE. CDR3 in DNA: TGTGCCAGCAGCGCAGGGACTAGCGGGAAAGGGACCCAGTACTTC. Amino acid sequence: CASSAGTSGKGTQYF.

The rearrangement uses TRBV24-1 and TRBJ2-2, with D maybe TRBD2 (6 bases). This CDR3 has 14 amino acids. CDR1 is KGHDR and CDR2 is SFDVKD in the germline V gene. Trimming took off 4 bases at V and 7 bases at J, with 12 bases between the two ends. CDR3 in amino acids: CATSEGTHGGELFF. In DNA form, the CDR3 reads TGTGCCACCAGTGAGGGGACTCACGGCGGGGAGCTGTTTTTT.

This clonotype was counted only a few times. The rearrangement links TRBV20-1 to TRBJ1-1; unclear D gene. Germline lookup yields CDR1 DFQATT and CDR2 SNEGSKA (reference sequence). The CDR3 covers 11 residues. With 1 base removed from V and 5 bases from J, the gap between germline ends came to 5 bases. CDR3 residues: CSARGRTEAFF. The CDR3 coding sequence is TGCAGTGCTAGAGGGAGGACTGAAGCTTTCTTT.

This clonotype was counted a few times. The gene calls are TRBV20-1 and TRBJ2-3; 8 bases are shared with TRBD2. The V and J ends lost 7 bases and 3 bases, in that order; junction bases with no gene match: 15. The CDR3 has 16 residues. CDR1 and CDR2 (germline): DFQATT, SNEGSKA (reference sequence). In nucleotides, the CDR3 is TGCAGTGTGCCCGATCTAAGCGGGAGTATGACAGATACGCAGTATTTT. Protein product: CSVPDLSGSMTDTQYF.

The chain employs TRBV5-1 and TRBJ1-1; unclear D gene. V shed 1 base and J shed 7 bases, with 14 bases lying between them. The CDR3 runs to 14 residues. Germline V gene lookup returns CDR1 SGHRS and CDR2 YFSETQ. The CDR3 nucleotides are TGCGCCAGCAGCTTGAGGTGGGGTAACGGTGAAGCTTTCTTT. Amino acid sequence: CASSLRWGNGEAFF. Filled out from reference TRBV5-1 and TRBJ1-1, the complete variable domain reads KAGVTQTPRYLIKTRGQQVTLSCSPISGHRSVSWYQQTPGQGLQFLFEYFSETQRNKGNFPGRFSGRQFSNSRSEMNVSTLELGDSALYLCASSLRWGNGEAFFGQGTRLTVV.

Only a few counts were recorded for this clonotype. For the CDR3, the DNA is TGTGCCAGCAGTTCTTCAAAGGATAACACCGGGGAGCTGTTTTTT. This codes for CASSSSKDNTGELFF. This chain connects TRBV6-2 or TRBV6-3 to TRBJ2-2; D gene ambiguous. Germline V gene data show CDR1 as MNHEY and CDR2 as SVGEGT. Deletions cut 4 bases from V and 2 bases from J, with 11 bases between. This CDR3 is 15 amino acids long.